The present T cell receptor beta chain was sequenced within a study of cytomegalovirus exposure and HLA in healthy donors. Study overall: Among the 300 to 400 donors who were genotyped, about 79% fell in the genetic ancestry cluster that is associated with self-reported Caucasian donors.

Germline CDR1 and CDR2: SGHRS and YFSETQ. The CDR3 length is 15 residues. Trimming took 0 bases from V and 6 from J, leaving 16 bases between them. Both 60 Vbeta primers and 13 Jbeta primers went into the PCR. Generated by immunoSEQ multiplex PCR, the TCRdb table keeps only in-frame clones and is missing some. The data show about 76,000 clones, roughly 76% seen once. In the case of this clone: What it binds is not known.

Study outcomes and limitations: V- and J-gene trimming in TCR beta was tied to a missense DCLRE1C variant by an analysis performed later.

This clonotype was sampled from a woman aged 30 to 39 in good health and CMV-seronegative. Sequenced: PBMCs. This chain connects TRBV5-1 to TRBJ2-7; D ambiguous. The CDR3 region has the DNA TGCGCCAGCAGCTTGGTCTTGACAAGTGGCGCCGAGCAGTACTTC. Translated, it gives CASSLVLTSGAEQYF.